This passage covers 26 T cell receptor beta chains from one sample sequenced in a study of OX40 agonist ivuxolimab in advanced cancers. The method was immunoSEQ multiplex PCR; TCRdb's version includes in-frame clones alone and lacks a portion of them. The table includes 50,000 to 75,000 clones, 85% to 90% detected once. Sequenced here: CD4+ or CD8+ T cells sorted from blood, sampled in a trial of the OX40 agonist ivuxolimab. All receptors come from an adult with an advanced solid tumor such as melanoma, head and neck, liver or kidney cancer.

V gene TRBV5-1 combines with J gene TRBJ2-2, with a possible D match to TRBD2 (5 bases). Germline lookup yields CDR1 SGHRS and CDR2 YFSETQ. Trimming removed 0 bases from V and 5 bases from J, with 20 bases in between. The CDR3 is 18 residues long. CDR3 region: CASSLVPAGVQRTGELFF. CDR3 nucleotides: TGCGCCAGCAGCTTGGTGCCCGCCGGGGTCCAGAGAACCGGGGAGCTGTTTTTT.

The chain recombines TRBV5-5 with TRBJ2-2; 8 nucleotides align to TRBD2. There are 14 residues in the CDR3. Germline CDR1 SGHKS, CDR2 YYEKEE (reference sequence). With 6 bases clipped from V and 7 bases from J, the junction kept 8 bases outside the gene matches. CDR3 residues: CASNQRESGGELFF. In nucleotides, the CDR3 is TGTGCCAGCAACCAGCGGGAGAGTGGCGGGGAGCTGTTTTTT. The full variable domain, its missing parts supplied by reference TRBV5-5 and TRBJ2-2, is DAGVTQSPTHLIKTRGQQVTLRCSPISGHKSVSWYQQVLGQGPQFIFQYYEKEERGRGNFPDRFSARQFPNYSSELNVNALLLGDSALYLCASNQRESGGELFFGEGSRLTVL.

The count of this clone is one. The chain combines TRBV5-5 with TRBJ1-5, with 8 positions matching TRBD1. In germline, CDR1 is SGHKS, CDR2 YYEKEE (reference sequence). The CDR3 loop spans 14 amino acids. V trimming: 3 bases; J trimming: 6 bases; junction bases outside the gene matches: 5. The chain's CDR3 is CASSYGTGFQPQHF. CDR3 bases: TGTGCCAGCAGCTACGGGACAGGTTTTCAGCCCCAGCATTTT.

The rearrangement uses TRBV5-4 and TRBJ1-1; 7 positions agree with TRBD1. The CDR3 is 16 amino acids. V lost 0 bases and J lost 2; bases outside the gene matches: 7. The germline CDR1 and CDR2 sequences are SGHNT and YYREEE (reference sequence). The CDR3 bases are TGTGCCAGCAGCTTGGGGGGACAGCTGCGCAACACTGAAGCTTTCTTT. Its translation: CASSLGGQLRNTEAFF.

V is TRBV2 and J is TRBJ2-4; TRBD2 is a possible D gene (6 bases). Trimming shortened V by 6 bases and J by 0 bases, and 15 bases separated the two germline ends. The CDR3 is 16 residues long. Germline V CDR1 and CDR2: SNHLY, FYNNEI. The DNA of the CDR3 is TGTGCCAGCAGACACGGGGGAAGTATAGCCAAAAACATTCAGTACTTC. Encoded protein: CASRHGGSIAKNIQYF.

The gene calls are TRBV5-1 and TRBJ2-1, with D possibly called TRBD1 or TRBD2 (6 bases each). V lost 5 bases, J lost 0 bases, and 12 bases lay in between. Germline CDR1 reads SGHRS; CDR2 reads YFSETQ. This CDR3 is built from 15 residues. In DNA, the CDR3 is TGCGCCAGCAGAAGGGGGGCAAGCTCCTACAATGAGCAGTTCTTC. It translates to CASRRGASSYNEQFF. The full variable domain, its missing parts supplied by reference TRBV5-1 and TRBJ2-1, is KAGVTQTPRYLIKTRGQQVTLSCSPISGHRSVSWYQQTPGQGLQFLFEYFSETQRNKGNFPGRFSGRQFSNSRSEMNVSTLELGDSALYLCASRRGASSYNEQFFGPGTRLTVL.

This clone was recorded a few times. CDR3 protein: CASSPGQGASEKLFF. The CDR3, as DNA: TGCGCCAGCAGCCCCGGACAGGGGGCGAGTGAAAAACTGTTTTTT. The chain links TRBV5-1 to TRBJ1-4, with 11 bases matching TRBD1. Germline V gives CDR1 SGHRS, CDR2 YFSETQ. The CDR3 totals 15 residues. Trimming took 4 bases from V and 7 from J; bases not matched to a gene: 6.

V gene TRBV7-2 combines with J gene TRBJ2-1, with TRBD1 as a possible D gene (5 bases). CDR3 length: 13 amino acids. Per the germline V gene, CDR1 is SGHTA and CDR2 is FQGNSA. V was cut by 1 base and J by 10 bases, with 11 bases left in between. For the CDR3, the DNA is TGTGCCAGCAGCTTAGTAGGGGTAGAGGAGCAGTTCTTC. The encoded protein is CASSLVGVEEQFF.

V is TRBV5-1 and J is TRBJ1-3, with D maybe TRBD1 (5 bases). The ends were cut back, 4 bases at V and 4 bases at J, with 21 bases in the middle. The CDR3 is 17 amino acids. Germline assignment: CDR1 SGHRS and CDR2 YFSETQ. This CDR3 is CASSAEGRTFGGNTIYF. In DNA form, the CDR3 reads TGCGCCAGCAGCGCCGAGGGGAGGACCTTCGGAGGAAACACCATATATTTT.

The V gene is TRBV6-5, the J gene TRBJ2-7; the match to TRBD2 covers 9 bases. The CDR3 totals 14 residues. The germline V gene encodes CDR1 MNHEY and CDR2 SVGAGI. J was trimmed by 4 bases and V by 5 bases; bases with no gene match: 6. The CDR3, as DNA: TGTGCCAGCAGTCCGGGACTAGCAACTTACGAGCAGTACTTC. This sequence encodes CASSPGLATYEQYF.

This rearrangement joins TRBV7-9 to TRBJ2-1; the D is unclear. The germline gives CDR1 SEHNR, CDR2 FQNEAQ (reference sequence). This CDR3 is 13 amino acids long. V lost 5 bases to trimming and J lost 0 bases, with 5 bases between them. The CDR3 sequence is CASSLSSYNEQFF. CDR3 nucleotide sequence: TGTGCCAGCAGCCTTAGCTCCTACAATGAGCAGTTCTTC. The full variable domain, completed using reference TRBV7-9 and TRBJ2-1, is DTGVSQNPRHKITKRGQNVTFRCDPISEHNRLYWYRQTLGQGPEFLTYFQNEAQLEKSRLLSDRFSAERPKGSFSTLEIQRTEQGDSAMYLCASSLSSYNEQFFGPGTRLTVL.

V is TRBV27 and J is TRBJ2-5; 10 bases line up with TRBD2. Losses at the gene ends were 7 bases for V and 5 bases for J; bases not matched to a gene: 4. Germline V lookup: CDR1 MNHEY, CDR2 SMNVEV (reference sequence). The CDR3 has 13 residues. The CDR3 DNA follows: TGTGCCAGCAAGCTAGCGGGAGAGGAGACCCAGTACTTC. It specifies CASKLAGEETQYF.

This chain uses TRBV28 with TRBJ2-7; no clear D. This CDR3 has 14 residues. From germline, CDR1 is MDHEN and CDR2 SYDVKM. The ends were cut back, 6 bases at V and 2 bases at J, with 14 bases in the middle. Here the CDR3 DNA reads TGTGCCAGCAGCCCTATTGACACCACCTACGAGCAGTACTTC. Translated, it gives CASSPIDTTYEQYF.

The chain combines TRBV30 with TRBJ1-6, with D maybe TRBD1 (5 bases). The CDR3 loop spans 15 amino acids. The germline V and J ends were trimmed by 0 bases and 7 bases, with 13 bases remaining between them. Germline assignment: CDR1 GTSNPN and CDR2 SVGIG (reference sequence). The DNA for the CDR3 is TGTGCCTGGAGTGTACTAGGAGAGGGGAATTCACCCCTCCACTTT. Translating gives CAWSVLGEGNSPLHF.

This clone occurred once. The rearrangement links TRBV2 to TRBJ2-7, with TRBD1 identical over 7 bases. The trim removed 8 bases at V and 4 bases at J, leaving 11 bases unmatched. Per germline, CDR1 SNHLY and CDR2 FYNNEI. This CDR3 is 14 amino acids long. DNA of the CDR3: TGTGCCAGCTTACCCCGACAGGGTGGGTACGAGCAGTACTTC. Residues: CASLPRQGGYEQYF.

The CDR3 here is CASSNRNTEAFF. The DNA for the CDR3 is TGTGCCAGCAGCAACAGGAACACTGAAGCTTTCTTT. V and J are TRBV7-9 and TRBJ1-1; D gene uncertain. V lost 5 bases to trimming and J lost 1 base, with 5 bases between them. The CDR3 totals 12 residues. In germline, CDR1 is SEHNR, CDR2 FQNEAQ (reference sequence).

The chain combines TRBV25-1 with TRBJ2-7; TRBD2 agrees at 7 bases. The germline CDR1 and CDR2 sequences are MGHDK and SYGVNS. This CDR3 region has 14 residues. Trimming cost V 4 bases and J 10 bases; bases outside gene matches: 13. CDR3 loop: CASSARGVVADQYF. The CDR3 nucleotides are TGTGCCAGCAGTGCTCGGGGGGTAGTAGCAGACCAGTACTTC.

The chain is built from TRBV18 and TRBJ1-5; D unresolved. V lost 1 base and J 3 bases, leaving 10 bases between the germline ends. Germline assignment: CDR1 KGHSH and CDR2 LQKENI. The CDR3 sequence is 15 residues long. The CDR3: CASSPQAQHNQPQHF. CDR3 DNA sequence: TGTGCCAGCTCACCACAGGCTCAGCACAATCAGCCCCAGCATTTT.

The V call is TRBV7-9, the J call TRBJ2-3; D is possibly TRBD2 (6 bases). Trimming shortened V by 6 bases and J by 4 bases, and 17 bases separated the two germline ends. The germline gives CDR1 SEHNR, CDR2 FQNEAQ (reference sequence). The CDR3 sequence is 15 residues long. This chain's CDR3 is CASRAKTRIADTQYF. CDR3 DNA: TGTGCCAGCAGGGCCAAGACTAGGATCGCAGATACGCAGTATTTT.

CDR3 coding DNA: TGTGCCAGCAGCTTGGAACCAGTCGAAGAGCAGTACTTC. The encoded protein is CASSLEPVEEQYF. This chain links TRBV5-4 with TRBJ2-7; D is unclear. CDR3 length: 13 amino acids. Germline CDR1 and CDR2: SGHNT and YYREEE (reference sequence). V was trimmed by 0 bases and J by 7 bases, leaving 11 bases between them. Together with reference TRBV5-4 and TRBJ2-7, the CDR3 gives the full variable domain: ETGVTQSPTHLIKTRGQQVTLRCSSQSGHNTVSWYQQALGQGPQFIFQYYREEENGRGNFPPRFSGLQFPNYSSELNVNALELDDSALYLCASSLEPVEEQYFGPGTRLTVT.

This rearrangement joins TRBV19 to TRBJ2-1; D is perhaps TRBD2 (6 bases). Germline lookup yields CDR1 LNHDA and CDR2 SQIVND (reference sequence). The length of the CDR3 is 15 residues. The V gene lost 7 bases and the J gene lost 2 bases, with 15 bases spanning the gap. The CDR3 DNA reads TGTGCCAGTATACGGACGACGGGAGCCTACAATGAGCAGTTCTTC. Translating it yields CASIRTTGAYNEQFF. The full variable domain, its missing parts supplied by reference TRBV19 and TRBJ2-1, is DGGITQSPKYLFRKEGQNVTLSCEQNLNHDAMYWYRQDPGQGLRLIYYSQIVNDFQKGDIAEGYSVSREKKESFPLTVTSAQKNPTAFYLCASIRTTGAYNEQFFGPGTRLTVL.

The chain recombines TRBV28 with TRBJ1-2, with TRBD1 identical over 9 bases. Trimming cost V 7 bases and J 3 bases; bases outside gene matches: 9. Germline values: CDR1 MDHEN, CDR2 SYDVKM. The CDR3 sequence is 15 residues long. The CDR3 protein is CASKSPGTGYYGYTF. The CDR3 bases are TGTGCCAGCAAATCTCCCGGGACAGGGTACTATGGCTACACCTTC.

V usage is TRBV4-1 and J usage is TRBJ2-1; D unclear. CDR3 length: 16 residues. Trimming took off 2 bases at V and 4 bases at J, with 15 bases between the two ends. The germline V gene encodes CDR1 MGHRA and CDR2 YSYEKL. The CDR3 DNA follows: TGCGCCAGCAGCCAACCCGGGCGAAGGATATACAATGAGCAGTTCTTC. Amino acid sequence: CASSQPGRRIYNEQFF.

The chain carries TRBV11-2 and TRBJ1-1; the match to TRBD1 covers 7 bases. Germline-derived CDR1 and CDR2 are SGHAT and FQNNGV. The V and J ends lost 3 bases and 5 bases, in that order; junction bases with no gene match: 6. The CDR3 covers 14 residues. CDR3 in amino acids: CASSFTRGRTEAFF. DNA of the CDR3: TGTGCCAGCAGCTTTACCAGGGGGAGGACTGAAGCTTTCTTT.

Written as DNA, the CDR3 is TGTGCCAGCAGCCCCCTACGAGGGGCGCTTGGAAACACCATATATTTT. Its translation is CASSPLRGALGNTIYF. The genes are TRBV7-2 and TRBJ1-3; possible D gene TRBD1, 5 bases. From germline, CDR1 is SGHTA and CDR2 FQGNSA. Trimming shortened V by 5 bases and J by 3 bases, and 17 bases separated the two germline ends. The CDR3 is made up of 16 amino acids.

The chain is built from TRBV18 and TRBJ2-7; 7 bases map to TRBD2. CDR1 KGHSH and CDR2 LQKENI come from the germline V gene. Trimming at V came to 5 bases and at J to 0 bases, leaving 4 bases not matched to a gene. This CDR3 has 14 residues. For the CDR3, the DNA is TGTGCCAGCTCAACGGGACTAACCTCCTACGAGCAGTACTTC. Translated: CASSTGLTSYEQYF.